The 19 T cell receptor beta chains reported below all come from one sample, sequenced in a study of T cells in Graves' hyperthyroidism and ophthalmopathy. The TCR beta CDR3 regions underwent amplification using RNA transcripts as the source. An initial round of RT-PCR targeting the TCR CDR3 relied on the HTBI primer set. TCRdb analysed the multiplex PCR reads with MiXCR anew, one entry per CDR3 protein. Among roughly 380,000 distinct CDR3 sequences listed, around 14% were seen once. The sequencing input was blood. These receptors were collected from a woman aged 60-70 years with Graves' hyperthyroidism.

This clonotype occurred many times. The V call is TRBV6-1, the J call TRBJ1-5; no firm D call. Trimming removed 6 bases from V and 4 bases from J, with 7 bases in between. The germline CDR1 and CDR2 sequences are MNHNS and SASEGT. The CDR3 consists of 12 residues. The CDR3 DNA is TGTGCCAGCAGGGAGAATAATCAGCCCCAGCATTTT. Amino acids: CASRENNQPQHF.

In its sample, this clonotype was seen a few times. The chain employs TRBV20-1 and TRBJ2-1; 8 bases map to TRBD2. V shed 6 bases, J shed 8 bases, and the junction held 6 bases outside the gene matches. The CDR3 sequence is 12 residues long. Germline CDR1 is DFQATT and CDR2 is SNEGSKA (reference sequence). As DNA, the CDR3 is TGCAGTGCCCCCAGCGGGAGTGATGAGCAGTTCTTC. The encoded protein is CSAPSGSDEQFF.

Ten or more counts support this clonotype. The chain has TRBV6-8 and TRBJ1-5; 7 bases match TRBD1. The V gene's germline CDR1 is MNHGY and CDR2 SAAAGT. This CDR3 has 18 amino acids. The V gene end was trimmed by 2 bases and the J gene end by 5 bases; junction bases not matched to a gene: 15. In nucleotides, the CDR3 is TGTGCCAGCAGTTACCGGGATTGGATACAGGGGACAGATCAGCCCCAGCATTTT. Translation gives CASSYRDWIQGTDQPQHF.

This clonotype was picked up many times. J is TRBJ2-7 and V is TRBV28; 10 positions agree with TRBD1. The CDR3 totals 15 residues. Germline V CDR1 and CDR2: MDHEN, SYDVKM. V lost 6 bases to trimming and J lost 0 bases; unmatched junction nucleotides: 5. CDR3 nucleotide sequence: TGTGCCAGCAGGACAGGGGGCTCCAGCTCCTACGAGCAGTACTTC. Its protein product is CASRTGGSSSYEQYF.

V gene TRBV29-1 combines with J gene TRBJ1-2; TRBD1 matches at 7 bases. Trimming at V came to 3 bases and at J to 5 bases, leaving 6 bases not matched to a gene. Germline CDR1 is SQVTM and CDR2 is ANQGSEA. This CDR3 region has 13 residues. For the CDR3, the DNA is TGCAGCGTTGAGGACAGGTTTTTGTATGGCTACACCTTC. It specifies CSVEDRFLYGYTF. The full variable domain, completed using reference TRBV29-1 and TRBJ1-2, is SAVISQKPSRDICQRGTSLTIQCQVDSQVTMMFWYRQQPGQSLTLIATANQGSEATYESGFVIDKFPISRPNLTFSTLTVSNMSPEDSSIYLCSVEDRFLYGYTFGSGTRLTVV.

This clonotype was picked up a small number of times. The CDR3 here is CAWSIGATNEKLFF. CDR3 bases: TGTGCCTGGAGTATCGGGGCAACTAATGAAAAACTGTTTTTT. The chain carries TRBV30 and TRBJ1-4; D unclear. This CDR3 is 14 amino acids long. The V and J ends lost 2 bases and 0 bases respectively, with 7 bases between them. Germline lookup yields CDR1 GTSNPN and CDR2 SVGIG (reference sequence).

This clonotype was found a few times. The chain links TRBV7-3 to TRBJ2-3; 9 nucleotides agree with TRBD2. Germline V gene data show CDR1 as SGHTA and CDR2 as FQGTGA. The CDR3 has 16 amino acids. V was pared by 5 bases and J by 3 bases, with 9 bases of the junction left unmatched. The CDR3 nucleotides read TGTGCCAGCAGCCTACGAGCGGGAGGACGGACAGATACGCAGTATTTT. Translated, it gives CASSLRAGGRTDTQYF.

This clonotype was recorded at least ten times. This chain joins TRBV3-1 and TRBJ2-7; a weak D match, TRBD1 (5 bases). Looked up from germline, CDR1 is LGHDT and CDR2 is YNNKEL (reference sequence). The CDR3 is 13 residues long. The V gene lost 6 bases and the J gene lost 6 bases, with 15 bases spanning the gap. CDR3 sequence: CASSPQVAGEQYF. The CDR3, as DNA: TGTGCCAGCAGTCCACAGGTGGCCGGCGAGCAGTACTTC.

At least ten counts were recorded for this clonotype. The rearrangement joins TRBV6-1 to TRBJ2-7; 10 bases fit TRBD1. J gave up 3 bases and V 7 bases, and 9 bases lay outside the gene matches. Germline values: CDR1 MNHNS, CDR2 SASEGT. The CDR3 spans 15 residues. In DNA form, the CDR3 reads TGTGCCAGCAAGACAGGGGGCGGTTTTGGCTACGAGCAGTACTTC. It specifies CASKTGGGFGYEQYF.

This clonotype was seen many times. The DNA for the CDR3 is TGTGCCAGCAGTTTGGTAGCGGGCCCAATACCACTCAGCACAGATACGCAGTATTTT. This codes for CASSLVAGPIPLSTDTQYF. The chain joins TRBV28 to TRBJ2-3; TRBD2 agrees at 7 bases. V dropped 3 bases and J dropped 0; count of bases not matched to a gene: 15. The CDR3 runs to 19 residues. The germline V gene has CDR1 MDHEN and CDR2 SYDVKM.

This clonotype was observed many times. The V and J genes are TRBV5-1 and TRBJ2-5, with 8 bases matching TRBD2. The trim removed 2 bases at V and 5 bases at J, leaving 11 bases unmatched. From germline, CDR1 is SGHRS and CDR2 YFSETQ. The CDR3 is 16 amino acids. CDR3 loop: CASSFGTRSEAETQYF. The CDR3 nucleotides are TGCGCCAGCAGCTTCGGGACTAGGAGTGAGGCGGAGACCCAGTACTTC.

This clonotype was counted between two and nine times. The chain employs TRBV6-1 and TRBJ2-1, with D tentatively TRBD2 (6 bases). The CDR3 is made up of 11 amino acids. The germline V and J ends were trimmed by 10 bases and 6 bases, with 10 bases remaining between them. Germline CDR1 and CDR2: MNHNS and SASEGT. The CDR3 here is CATGLFNEQFF. DNA of the CDR3: TGTGCCACCGGACTATTCAATGAGCAGTTCTTC.

This clonotype appeared many times. This chain uses TRBV4-1 with TRBJ2-3, with D unclear. Per the germline V gene, CDR1 is MGHRA and CDR2 is YSYEKL. V lost 0 bases, J lost 2 bases, and 6 bases lay in between. The CDR3 covers 14 residues. The CDR3 bases are TGCGCCAGCAGCCAAGATCGGGCCACAGATACGCAGTATTTT. Its translation: CASSQDRATDTQYF.

This clonotype appeared many times. This chain uses TRBV5-1 with TRBJ2-2; the match to TRBD2 covers 12 bases. Trimming at V came to 3 bases and at J to 6 bases, leaving 3 bases not matched to a gene. The CDR3 runs 15 residues. The germline CDR1 and CDR2 sequences are SGHRS and YFSETQ. For the CDR3, the DNA is TGCGCCAGCAGCTCTAGCGGGAGGGTCGCCGGGGAGCTGTTTTTT. Protein product: CASSSSGRVAGELFF.

This clonotype was seen ten or more times. The V call is TRBV5-1, the J call TRBJ2-3; 7 bases line up with TRBD1. The J segment lost 4 bases and the V segment lost 7 bases, leaving 9 bases of the junction unmatched. Germline loops: CDR1 SGHRS, CDR2 YFSETQ. There are 14 residues in the CDR3. CDR3 coding DNA: TGCGCCAGCGCTCGTGGACAGGTAGCAGATACGCAGTATTTT. The encoded protein is CASARGQVADTQYF. Full variable domain (missing parts from reference TRBV5-1 and TRBJ2-3): KAGVTQTPRYLIKTRGQQVTLSCSPISGHRSVSWYQQTPGQGLQFLFEYFSETQRNKGNFPGRFSGRQFSNSRSEMNVSTLELGDSALYLCASARGQVADTQYFGPGTRLTVL.

This clonotype was observed at least ten times. The chain combines TRBV7-2 with TRBJ1-4; a possible D gene is TRBD1 (6 bases). This CDR3 is built from 16 residues. V was pared by 2 bases and J by 6 bases, with 16 bases between. CDR1 and CDR2 (germline): SGHTA, FQGNSA. CDR3 DNA: TGTGCCAGCAGCTTAAGGAGGGGCAGGGGAGATGAAAAACTGTTTTTT. Translating it yields CASSLRRGRGDEKLFF.

This clonotype was detected only a few times. Mismatch with germline at one junction end may stem from a read error. The V and J genes are TRBV10-3 and TRBJ2-5, with 9 bases that match TRBD1. The CDR3 is made up of 14 amino acids. CDR1 and CDR2 from the germline V gene are ENHRY and SYGVKD. The CDR3 DNA follows: TGTGCCGTCAGTGGTACAGGGGGCGAGAAGACCCAGTACTTC. Translated: CAVSGTGGEKTQYF.

The chain recombines TRBV28 with TRBJ1-5; D is ambiguous. V lost 6 bases to trimming and J lost 5 bases, with 17 bases between them. Looked up from germline, CDR1 is MDHEN and CDR2 is SYDVKM. This CDR3 is 15 amino acids long. This CDR3 is CASRPLPPGYQPQHF. The CDR3 DNA is TGTGCCAGCAGACCCTTACCCCCCGGATATCAGCCCCAGCATTTT.

This clonotype has at least ten counts. J is TRBJ2-7 and V is TRBV2; TRBD2 matches at 10 bases. The CDR3 is 13 residues long. CDR1 and CDR2 from the germline V gene are SNHLY and FYNNEI. The J segment lost 3 bases and the V segment lost 7 bases, leaving 3 bases of the junction unmatched. The chain's CDR3 is CASMRTSGYEQYF. The CDR3 bases are TGTGCCAGCATGAGGACTAGCGGCTACGAGCAGTACTTC.